This TCR beta chain came from a study of CXCR3-negative and CXCR3-positive naive CD8 T cells. This CDR3 spans 16 amino acids. Germline V lookup: CDR1 DFQATT, CDR2 SNEGSKA (reference sequence). As regards this clonotype: The target antigen is unknown.

Regarding the study as a whole: TRB CDR3 properties indicated TCR strength, while surface CD5 was similar across naive subsets. CXCR3-positive naive cells carried more hydrophobic TRB CDR3s than CXCR3-negative ones.

The authors prepared UMI-labeled TRB cDNA libraries by 5' RACE. TCRdb derives one entry per CDR3 protein from the 5' RACE reads, leaving out DNA. There are over 50,000 distinct CDR3 sequences in the sample, with approximately 0.76% held by the top ten. The gene calls are TRBV20-1 and TRBJ2-7; TCRdb gives TRBD1 as the D gene, but with no DNA this cannot be confirmed. Sample: naive CXCR3+ CD8+ T cells from blood. As to subset: CD45RO-CCR7+CD27+CD95- naive CD8+ T cells expressing CXCR3 (TNR3+). The source is a human donor in good health. Some clones in this sample may be carry-over from other donors' samples. CDR3 protein: CSARDRSGAPSYEQYF.